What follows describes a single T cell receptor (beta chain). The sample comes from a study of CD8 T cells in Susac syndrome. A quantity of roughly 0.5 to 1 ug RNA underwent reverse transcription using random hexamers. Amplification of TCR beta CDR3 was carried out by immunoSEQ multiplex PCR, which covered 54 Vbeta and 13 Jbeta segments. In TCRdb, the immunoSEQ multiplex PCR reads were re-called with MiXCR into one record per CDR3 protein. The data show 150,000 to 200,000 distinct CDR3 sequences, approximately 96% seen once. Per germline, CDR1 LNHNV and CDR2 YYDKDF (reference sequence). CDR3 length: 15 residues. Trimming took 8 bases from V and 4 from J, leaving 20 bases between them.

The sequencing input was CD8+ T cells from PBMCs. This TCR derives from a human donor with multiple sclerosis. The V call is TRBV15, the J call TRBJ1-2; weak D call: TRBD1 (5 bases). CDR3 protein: CATSTGFGGGYGYTF. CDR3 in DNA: TGTGCCACCTCCACAGGATTCGGGGGTGGCTATGGCTACACCTTC.